This T cell receptor (beta chain) was sequenced for a study of cytomegalovirus exposure and HLA in healthy donors. TCRdb's table, derived via immunoSEQ multiplex PCR, lists solely in-frame clones and lacks some. Of about 360,000 clones in the sample, roughly 88% were seen once. Study-level points and caveats: The study found most TCR sequences rare, yet found some public TCRs in many donors. The study flagged some 180 TCR beta chains as cytomegalovirus-associated. Reported results showed that the classifier diagnosed cytomegalovirus status with high specificity and sensitivity.

To note about this clone: Its specificity is not known.

What was sequenced was PBMCs. This TCR was sampled from a woman in her late teens or twenties in good health and CMV-seronegative.

CDR3 protein: CASSRGTSGTNNEQFF. The CDR3 DNA is TGTGCCAGCAGCCGGGGGACTAGCGGGACCAACAATGAGCAGTTCTTC. V is TRBV9 and J is TRBJ2-1; 13 bases are shared with TRBD2. Per germline, CDR1 SGDLS and CDR2 YYNGEE. There are 16 residues in the CDR3. The V segment lost 4 bases and the J segment 5 bases; nucleotides outside the gene matches: 6.